Below, 26 T cell receptor beta chains from the same sample are listed, as sequenced in a study of blood T cell repertoires in COVID-19. Sequencing used immunoSEQ multiplex PCR; TCRdb keeps in-frame clones, though not all of them. The table shows about 240,000 clones, with about 89% occurring only once. The material sequenced was PBMCs or T cells enriched from blood (not recorded which). These receptors all come from a man in his forties who had recovered from COVID-19.

The rearrangement uses TRBV5-4 and TRBJ1-4; weak D call: TRBD1 (5 bases). Trimming removed 0 bases at V and 4 bases at J, with 10 bases between. The CDR3 has 15 residues. In germline, CDR1 is SGHNT, CDR2 YYREEE (reference sequence). The DNA for the CDR3 is TGTGCCAGCAGCTTGGAGGCAGGGCTTAATGAAAAACTGTTTTTT. Protein product: CASSLEAGLNEKLFF.

The chain links TRBV12-3 or TRBV12-4 to TRBJ2-5; D is undetermined. V dropped 2 bases and J dropped 1 base, with 5 bases sitting between them. CDR3 length equals 13 residues. CDR3 in amino acids: CASSLYTQETQYF. The CDR3 bases are TGTGCCAGCAGTTTATACACCCAAGAGACCCAGTACTTC.

The chain carries TRBV4-3 and TRBJ2-1, with D unclear. V lost 0 bases, J lost 10 bases, and 16 bases lay in between. CDR1 LGHNA and CDR2 YSLEER come from the germline V gene. The CDR3 spans 15 residues. The CDR3 sequence: CASSQEIQRVEEQFF. The CDR3 region has the DNA TGCGCCAGCAGCCAAGAAATTCAGCGTGTGGAGGAGCAGTTCTTC.

In regard to this clone: In the same sample, other DNA sequences code for this CDR3. CDR3 DNA sequence: TGTGCCAGCTCACCCCGGGACAGCTCCTACGAGCAGTACTTC. Protein: CASSPRDSSYEQYF. The V call is TRBV18, the J call TRBJ2-7; 7 bases are shared with TRBD1. V gave up 3 bases and J gave up 0 bases; unmatched junction bases: 2. Germline V gene lookup returns CDR1 KGHSH and CDR2 LQKENI. The length of the CDR3 is 14 residues.

J is TRBJ1-3 and V is TRBV7-8; D remains unclear. The V gene lost 5 bases and the J gene lost 0 bases, with 8 bases spanning the gap. Germline CDR1 reads SGHVS; CDR2 reads FQNEAQ. The CDR3 is 14 amino acids. CDR3 region: CASSRLASGNTIYF. CDR3 coding DNA: TGTGCCAGCAGCCGTTTGGCCTCTGGAAACACCATATATTTT.

Comment on this clone: Other DNA sequences in this sample translate to the same CDR3. The chain recombines TRBV3-1 (or the pseudogene TRBV3-2) with TRBJ1-4; 7 bases match TRBD1. Germline CDR1 is LGHDT and CDR2 is YNNKEL (reference sequence). The J segment lost 5 bases and the V segment lost 1 base, leaving 1 base of the junction unmatched. The CDR3 has 14 amino acids. The CDR3 region has the DNA TGTGCCAGCAGCCAAGGACAGGGAAATGAAAAACTGTTTTTT. Protein sequence: CASSQGQGNEKLFF.

The V and J genes are TRBV27 and TRBJ2-7; 9 nucleotides agree with TRBD1. Germline-derived CDR1 and CDR2 are MNHEY and SMNVEV (reference sequence). V gave up 1 base and J gave up 2 bases; unmatched junction bases: 12. The CDR3 is 18 amino acids. This CDR3 reads CASSLYPPRQGVTYEQYF. As DNA, the CDR3 is TGTGCCAGCAGTTTATATCCCCCACGACAGGGGGTTACCTACGAGCAGTACTTC.

The chain joins TRBV29-1 to TRBJ2-1, with a weak D call TRBD1 (6 bases). This CDR3 is built from 14 residues. The V end was cut by 6 bases, the J end by 0 bases, with 12 bases between. Germline loops: CDR1 SQVTM, CDR2 ANQGSEA. CDR3 amino acids: CSVPGQNSYNEQFF. CDR3 nucleotide sequence: TGCAGCGTCCCGGGACAAAACTCCTACAATGAGCAGTTCTTC.

V gene TRBV7-2 combines with J gene TRBJ1-1; 7 bases map to TRBD1. J lost 4 bases, V lost 3 bases, and 5 bases had no gene match. Germline V gene data show CDR1 as SGHTA and CDR2 as FQGNSA. This CDR3 region has 14 residues. The CDR3 here is CASSFRQGGTEAFF. The CDR3, as DNA: TGTGCCAGCAGCTTTAGACAGGGCGGCACTGAAGCTTTCTTT.

The chain carries TRBV28 and TRBJ2-7, with D possibly matching TRBD2 (5 bases). Germline V gene data show CDR1 as MDHEN and CDR2 as SYDVKM. V was clipped by 6 bases and J by 5 bases, with 11 bases between them. This CDR3 is 12 amino acids long. Written as DNA, the CDR3 is TGTGCCAGCAGACTGACGGGGAACGAGCAGTACTTC. It encodes CASRLTGNEQYF. Supplemented by reference TRBV28 and TRBJ2-7, the full variable domain reads DVKVTQSSRYLVKRTGEKVFLECVQDMDHENMFWYRQDPGLGLRLIYFSYDVKMKEKGDIPEGYSVSREKKERFSLILESASTNQTSMYLCASRLTGNEQYFGPGTRLTVT.

This chain links TRBV27 with TRBJ2-7; 9 bases line up with TRBD1. CDR3 size: 16 residues. CDR1 is MNHEY and CDR2 is SMNVEV in the germline V gene (reference sequence). The V gene end was trimmed by 6 bases and the J gene end by 5 bases; junction bases not matched to a gene: 14. This CDR3 is CASSNIKTGGADEQYF. The CDR3 nucleotides are TGTGCCAGCAGCAACATAAAAACAGGGGGCGCGGACGAGCAGTACTTC.

The rearrangement links TRBV18 to TRBJ2-1; 7 positions match TRBD1. CDR1 and CDR2 from the germline V gene are KGHSH and LQKENI. J was trimmed by 8 bases and V by 3 bases; bases with no gene match: 4. The CDR3 has 13 amino acids. The CDR3 loop is CASSPRTGHEQFF. CDR3 DNA: TGTGCCAGCTCACCCCGGACAGGTCATGAGCAGTTCTTC.

V gene TRBV13 combines with J gene TRBJ1-4; 7 bases are shared with TRBD1. Germline V gives CDR1 PRHDT, CDR2 FYEKMQ (reference sequence). Trimming took 4 bases from V and 7 from J; bases not matched to a gene: 6. CDR3 length: 14 amino acids. CDR3 sequence: CASSSGQKREKLFF. In DNA, the CDR3 is TGTGCCAGCAGCTCGGGACAGAAGCGTGAAAAACTGTTTTTT.

V usage is TRBV29-1 and J usage is TRBJ1-1, with no clear D. Per germline, CDR1 SQVTM and CDR2 ANQGSEA. The CDR3 sequence is 12 residues long. V lost 5 bases and J lost 2, with 9 bases in between. CDR3 amino acids: CSVSEGNTEAFF. CDR3 nucleotide sequence: TGCAGCGTTTCAGAGGGAAACACTGAAGCTTTCTTT.

This chain links TRBV7-2 with TRBJ2-3, with TRBD1 identical over 8 bases. Trimming took 0 bases from V and 7 from J; bases not matched to a gene: 12. The CDR3 is 17 residues long. Germline assignment: CDR1 SGHTA and CDR2 FQGNSA. CDR3 nucleotides: TGTGCCAGCAGCTTAGCGGCAGCAGGGGGCTTTTGGAATACGCAGTATTTT. Its translation: CASSLAAAGGFWNTQYF.

The chain has TRBV6-1 and TRBJ2-7, with D perhaps matching TRBD2 (5 bases). The CDR3 consists of 12 residues. In germline, CDR1 is MNHNS, CDR2 SASEGT. V was shortened by 2 bases and J by 6 bases, with 8 bases between the two germline ends. CDR3 protein: CASSEWRVEQYF. The CDR3 bases are TGTGCCAGCAGTGAATGGCGGGTCGAGCAGTACTTC.

This clone has a single count. V and J are TRBV3-1 (or the pseudogene TRBV3-2) and TRBJ1-5; 9 positions agree with TRBD1. J was trimmed by 1 base and V by 5 bases; bases with no gene match: 6. The CDR3 spans 16 residues. Per the germline V gene, CDR1 is LGHDT and CDR2 is YNNKEL (reference sequence). The CDR3 sequence: CASSEGTGQSNQPQHF. CDR3 sequence (DNA): TGTGCCAGCAGCGAAGGGACAGGGCAAAGCAATCAGCCCCAGCATTTT.

The CDR3 spells CSVELSQGAGGTEAFF. CDR3 nucleotides: TGCAGCGTTGAACTGAGTCAGGGGGCTGGCGGCACTGAAGCTTTCTTT. The rearrangement joins TRBV29-1 to TRBJ1-1; TRBD1 matches at 8 bases. The J segment lost 4 bases and the V segment lost 2 bases, leaving 12 bases of the junction unmatched. Germline V gene data show CDR1 as SQVTM and CDR2 as ANQGSEA. CDR3 size: 16 residues.

The CDR3 DNA sequence: TGTGCCACCCAGCTGATCGACAGATCCTACGAGCAGTACTTC. It encodes CATQLIDRSYEQYF. The rearrangement joins TRBV6-5 to TRBJ2-7, with D tentatively TRBD1 (5 bases). Trimming removed 10 bases from V and 1 base from J, with 17 bases in between. Germline CDR1 reads MNHEY; CDR2 reads SVGAGI. The CDR3 totals 14 residues.

The chain combines TRBV4-2 with TRBJ1-5; 9 nucleotides match TRBD1. Germline V gives CDR1 LGHNA, CDR2 YNFKEQ. The CDR3 has 16 residues. V lost 5 bases to trimming and J lost 4 bases; unmatched junction nucleotides: 9. The CDR3 DNA is TGTGCCAGCAGCGATACCCGGGACAGGGCAAATCAGCCCCAGCATTTT. Protein: CASSDTRDRANQPQHF.

The chain combines TRBV6-5 with TRBJ2-5, with D uncertain. The germline V and J ends were trimmed by 7 bases and 3 bases, with 12 bases remaining between them. The CDR3 is 13 residues long. The V gene's germline CDR1 is MNHEY and CDR2 SVGAGI. The CDR3 loop is CASNHPAEETQYF. In DNA form, the CDR3 reads TGTGCCAGCAACCACCCGGCGGAAGAGACCCAGTACTTC.

The V and J genes are TRBV5-1 and TRBJ2-7, with 7 positions matching TRBD1. Germline V CDR1 and CDR2: SGHRS, YFSETQ. There are 14 residues in the CDR3. V shed 3 bases and J 12 bases; nucleotides not matched to a gene: 15. This chain's CDR3 is CASSYRTGGNQPYF. CDR3 in DNA: TGCGCCAGCAGCTATCGGACAGGAGGAAACCAACCGTACTTC.

This sequence joins TRBV11-2 and TRBJ2-5; 8 nucleotides line up with TRBD2. CDR1 and CDR2 (germline): SGHAT, FQNNGV. The CDR3 contains 13 residues. V was pared by 7 bases and J by 4 bases, with 5 bases of the junction left unmatched. CDR3 sequence: CASKRLAGETQYF. The DNA of the CDR3 is TGTGCCAGCAAAAGGCTAGCGGGAGAGACCCAGTACTTC.

This chain uses TRBV9 with TRBJ1-3, with D perhaps matching TRBD1 (5 bases). The germline V gene encodes CDR1 SGDLS and CDR2 YYNGEE. V shed 4 bases and J shed 2 bases, with 10 bases lying between them. The CDR3 length is 14 residues. CDR3 in amino acids: CASSPGVTGNTIYF. The DNA of the CDR3 is TGTGCCAGCAGCCCGGGGGTTACTGGAAACACCATATATTTT.

V is TRBV3-1 (or the pseudogene TRBV3-2) and J is TRBJ2-2; 16 nucleotides line up with TRBD2. The CDR3 totals 17 residues. Losses at the gene ends were 5 bases for V and 3 bases for J; bases not matched to a gene: 3. The germline CDR1 and CDR2 sequences are LGHDT and YNNKEL (reference sequence). The CDR3 loop reads CASSWGLAGGHTGELFF. In DNA form, the CDR3 reads TGTGCCAGCAGCTGGGGACTAGCGGGAGGGCACACCGGGGAGCTGTTTTTT.

The rearrangement joins TRBV3-1 (or the pseudogene TRBV3-2) to TRBJ1-5; 8 bases match TRBD1. The CDR3 sequence is 15 residues long. In germline, CDR1 is LGHDT, CDR2 YNNKEL (reference sequence). The V gene end was trimmed by 3 bases and the J gene end by 6 bases; junction bases not matched to a gene: 7. CDR3 in DNA: TGTGCCAGCAGCCAGATGACAGGGGCGGGTCAGCCCCAGCATTTT. Its translation: CASSQMTGAGQPQHF.